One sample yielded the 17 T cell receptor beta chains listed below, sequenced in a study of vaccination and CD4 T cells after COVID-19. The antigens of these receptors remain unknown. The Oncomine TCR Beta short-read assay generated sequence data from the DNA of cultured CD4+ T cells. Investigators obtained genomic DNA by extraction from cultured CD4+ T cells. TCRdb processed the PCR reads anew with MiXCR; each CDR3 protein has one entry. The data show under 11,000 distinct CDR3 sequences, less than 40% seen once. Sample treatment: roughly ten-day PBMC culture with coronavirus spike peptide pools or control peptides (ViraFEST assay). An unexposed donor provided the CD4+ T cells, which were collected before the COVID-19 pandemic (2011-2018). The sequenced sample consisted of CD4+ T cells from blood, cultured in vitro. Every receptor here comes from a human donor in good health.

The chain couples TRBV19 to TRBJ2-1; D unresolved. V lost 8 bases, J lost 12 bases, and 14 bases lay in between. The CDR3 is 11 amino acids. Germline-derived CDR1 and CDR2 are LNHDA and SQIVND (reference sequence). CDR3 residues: CASSWKAGQFF. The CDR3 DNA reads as TGTGCCAGTTCCTGGAAGGCCGGGCAGTTCTTC.

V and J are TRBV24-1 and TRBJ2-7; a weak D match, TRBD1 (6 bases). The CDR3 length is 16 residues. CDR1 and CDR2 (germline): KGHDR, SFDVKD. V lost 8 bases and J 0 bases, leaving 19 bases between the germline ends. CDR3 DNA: TGTGCCACCAAAGCCCTTGGCAGGGGTTTCTCCTACGAGCAGTACTTC. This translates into CATKALGRGFSYEQYF.

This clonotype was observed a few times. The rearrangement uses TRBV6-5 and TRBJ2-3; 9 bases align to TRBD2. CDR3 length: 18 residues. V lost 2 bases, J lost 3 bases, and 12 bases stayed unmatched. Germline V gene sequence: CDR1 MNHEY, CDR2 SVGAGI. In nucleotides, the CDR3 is TGTGCCAGCAGTTACCCCATGGGGCGGGAGGGCCGGACAGATACGCAGTATTTT. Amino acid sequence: CASSYPMGREGRTDTQYF.

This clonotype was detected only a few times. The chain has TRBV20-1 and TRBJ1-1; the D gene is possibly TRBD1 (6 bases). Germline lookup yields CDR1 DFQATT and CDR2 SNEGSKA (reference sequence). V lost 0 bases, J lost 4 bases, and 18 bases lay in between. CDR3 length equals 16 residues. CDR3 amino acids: CSARDRTRGFLTEAFF. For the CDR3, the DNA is TGCAGTGCTAGAGATCGGACCAGGGGCTTCCTCACTGAAGCTTTCTTT.

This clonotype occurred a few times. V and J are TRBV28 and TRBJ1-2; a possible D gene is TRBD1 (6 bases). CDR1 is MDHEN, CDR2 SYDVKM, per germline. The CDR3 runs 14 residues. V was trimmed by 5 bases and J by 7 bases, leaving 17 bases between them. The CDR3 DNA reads TGTGCCAGCAGTCCCGGGGGGCCCGGTGGTGGCTACACCTTC. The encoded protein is CASSPGGPGGGYTF.

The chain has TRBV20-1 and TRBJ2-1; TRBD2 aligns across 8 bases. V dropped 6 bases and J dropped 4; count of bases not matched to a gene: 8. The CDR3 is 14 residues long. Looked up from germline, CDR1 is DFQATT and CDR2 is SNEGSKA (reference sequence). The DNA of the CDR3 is TGCAGTGCCACGGGACTAGATAAATACAATGAGCAGTTCTTC. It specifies CSATGLDKYNEQFF.

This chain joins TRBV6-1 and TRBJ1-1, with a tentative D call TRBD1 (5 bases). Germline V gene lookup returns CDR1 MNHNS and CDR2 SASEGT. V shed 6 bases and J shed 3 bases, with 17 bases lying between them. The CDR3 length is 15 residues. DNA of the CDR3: TGTGCCAGCAGGGCGCAGGGTATTCCTTACACTGAAGCTTTCTTT. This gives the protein CASRAQGIPYTEAFF.

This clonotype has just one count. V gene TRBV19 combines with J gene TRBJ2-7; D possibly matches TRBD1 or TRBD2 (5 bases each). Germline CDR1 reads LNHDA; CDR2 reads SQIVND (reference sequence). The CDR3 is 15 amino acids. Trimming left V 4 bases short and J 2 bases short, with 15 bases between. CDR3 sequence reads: CASSTRTGAPYEQYF. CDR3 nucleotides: TGTGCCAGTAGTACCCGGACCGGGGCTCCCTACGAGCAGTACTTC.

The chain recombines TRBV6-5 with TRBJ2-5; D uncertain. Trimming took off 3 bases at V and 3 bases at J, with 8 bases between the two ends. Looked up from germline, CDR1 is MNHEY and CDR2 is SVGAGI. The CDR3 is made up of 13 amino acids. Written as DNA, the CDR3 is TGTGCCAGCAGTTATCGGGCGAAAGAGACCCAGTACTTC. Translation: CASSYRAKETQYF.

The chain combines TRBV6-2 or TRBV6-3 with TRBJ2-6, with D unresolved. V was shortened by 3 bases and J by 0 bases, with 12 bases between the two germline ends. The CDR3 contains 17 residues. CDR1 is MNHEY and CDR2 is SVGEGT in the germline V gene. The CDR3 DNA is TGTGCCAGCAGTTATTACCCTCTAGGCTCTGGGGCCAACGTCCTGACTTTC. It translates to CASSYYPLGSGANVLTF.

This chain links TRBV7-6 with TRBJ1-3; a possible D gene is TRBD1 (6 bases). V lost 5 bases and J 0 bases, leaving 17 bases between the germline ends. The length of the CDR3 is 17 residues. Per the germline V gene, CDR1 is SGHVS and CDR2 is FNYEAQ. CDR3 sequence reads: CASSQRTGPSSGNTIYF. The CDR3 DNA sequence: TGTGCCAGCAGCCAAAGAACAGGGCCGAGCTCTGGAAACACCATATATTTT.

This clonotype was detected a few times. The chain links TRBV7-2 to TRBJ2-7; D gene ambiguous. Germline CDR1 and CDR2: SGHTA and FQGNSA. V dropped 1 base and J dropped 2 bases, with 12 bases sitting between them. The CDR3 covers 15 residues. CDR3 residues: CASSLGFGQTYEQYF. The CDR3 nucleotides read TGTGCCAGCAGCTTAGGATTCGGCCAGACCTACGAGCAGTACTTC.

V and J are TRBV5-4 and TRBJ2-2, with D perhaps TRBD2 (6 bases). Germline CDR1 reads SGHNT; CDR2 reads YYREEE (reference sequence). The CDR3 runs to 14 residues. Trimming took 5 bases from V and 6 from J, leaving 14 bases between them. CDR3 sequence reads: CASRSVGGPGELFF. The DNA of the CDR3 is TGTGCCAGCAGGTCGGTGGGAGGCCCCGGGGAGCTGTTTTTT.

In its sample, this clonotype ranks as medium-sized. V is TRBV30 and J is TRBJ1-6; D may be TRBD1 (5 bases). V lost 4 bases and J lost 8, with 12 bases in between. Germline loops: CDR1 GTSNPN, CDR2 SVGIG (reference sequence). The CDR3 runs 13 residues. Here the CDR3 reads CAWIGDGDSPLHF. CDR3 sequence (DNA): TGTGCCTGGATTGGGGACGGAGATTCACCCCTCCACTTT.

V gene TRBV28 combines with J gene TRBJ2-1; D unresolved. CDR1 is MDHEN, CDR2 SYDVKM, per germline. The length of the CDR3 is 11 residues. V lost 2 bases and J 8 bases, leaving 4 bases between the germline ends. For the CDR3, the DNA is TGTGCCAGCAGTTTACTCGATGAGCAGTTCTTC. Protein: CASSLLDEQFF.

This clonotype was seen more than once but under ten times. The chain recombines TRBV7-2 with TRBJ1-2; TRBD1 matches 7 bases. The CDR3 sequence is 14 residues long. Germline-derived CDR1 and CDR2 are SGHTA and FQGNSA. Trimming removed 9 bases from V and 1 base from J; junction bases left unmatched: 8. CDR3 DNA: TGTGCCAGTTTACCGGGACAGAATAACTATGGCTACACCTTC. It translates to CASLPGQNNYGYTF.

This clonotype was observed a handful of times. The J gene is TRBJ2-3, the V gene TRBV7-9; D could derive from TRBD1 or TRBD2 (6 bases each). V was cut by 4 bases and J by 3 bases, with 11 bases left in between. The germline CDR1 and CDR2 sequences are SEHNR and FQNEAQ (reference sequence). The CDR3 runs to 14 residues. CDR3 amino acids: CASSSRGGTDTQYF. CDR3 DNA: TGTGCCAGCAGCTCGAGAGGGGGGACAGATACGCAGTATTTT.